This T cell receptor (beta chain) was captured in a study of cytomegalovirus exposure and HLA in healthy donors (dated by TCRdb to 2016 to 2017). Turning to the overall study: According to an earlier analysis of around 600 of the donors, roughly 180 million T cells yielded over 100 million unique TCR beta sequences and about 280 Gb of sequence data. A separate validation cohort of about 110 different subjects was used in addition to the roughly 700-subject first cohort. Rather than drawing on any new phenotypic data, the later analysis identified candidate immune exposures from TCR beta sequences and the way those sequences occurred across donors. About five DR-DQ haplotypes were handled as single units for association and clustering because linkage in the cohort was strong. Typing coverage differed by locus: A, B, C, DRB1 and DQB1 were typed in roughly 629-630 donors, DQA1 in approximately 520, DPA1 in over 600, and DPB1 in 472. Among roughly 400 genotyped donors of the cohort, an average of approximately 220,000 unique TCR beta nucleotide sequences was sequenced per donor, of which about 18% were non-productive. Of the 300 to 500 genotyped donors, 80% to 90% were placed in the genetic ancestry cluster associated with self-reported Caucasian donors. All discovery cohort repertoires had been generated on a single sequencing platform. HLA typing included class I and class II loci at four-digit resolution. The study combined high-throughput TCR immunosequencing, statistical association of individual TCRs with disease status, and machine learning to predict cytomegalovirus infection status. Approximately 300 gigabases of sequencing data and tens of millions of unique TCR sequences were included in an early release covering several hundred HLA-typed donors. Alongside the repertoire data, information on donor age, sex, ethnicity and CMV serostatus was compiled. The study aimed to test whether signatures of past pathogen exposure could be identified by cataloging public T cell receptors. A later genetic analysis used genome-wide SNP genotypes for about three fifths of the 666 donors, treating that subset as a discovery cohort. In a later analysis, previously published TCR beta repertoires from 670 or so donors were re-analyzed and high-resolution HLA genotyping was added so that TCR occurrence patterns could be studied. Using immunosequencing, the study profiled T cell repertoires from some 670 subjects and related those repertoires to cytomegalovirus serostatus. In an earlier analysis of roughly 540 of the donors, high-throughput TCR beta sequencing was used to judge whether each TCR beta V gene segment behaved as functional or pseudogenic.

What the work shows at the level of the full study, not this receptor alone: According to a later genetic analysis, donors in an Asian-associated ancestry cluster had fewer N-insertions in productive TCRs than the roughly 660-donor mean. For the cohort, immune exposure information was limited to CMV serostatus. Because some donors lacked HLA typing at each locus, the association tests relied only on the typed subset. A further reported finding was that TCR beta sequences accurately predicted the HLA-A and HLA-B alleles for most subjects in the first cohort. An earlier analysis of around 540 of the donors showed that most TCR beta V segments appeared in productive rearrangements either about 90% or about 30% of the time, which broadly matched IMGT annotations. It was suggested by the authors that the approach could potentially be generalized to other disease states and immunological phenotypes. In a later genetic analysis, a missense DCLRE1C variant was associated with V-gene and J-gene trimming of TCR beta chains, and the association was replicated in an independent cohort. Some IMGT-functional V segments, including TRBV6-2 and TRBV6-3, could not be told apart with the 87-base-pair reads, so those segments were excluded. In this cohort, only TCR beta chains were sequenced, and detectable features were limited by the absence of alpha or paired-chain data. Most TCR sequences were observed very rarely across donors, whereas some public TCRs were present in many individuals. In a later analysis, the rate of TCR association differed among HLA loci, with DRB1 alleles having the most associated TCRs and HLA-C alleles having the fewest. Most CMV-associated TCR beta chains appeared to be HLA-restricted in a later analysis, and the HLA associations seemed to be driven largely by CMV exposure. A group of highly shared sequence variants was considered likely to be a technical artifact of the sequencing pipeline. Strong co-occurrence of HLA alleles, especially DR and DQ, made assigning TCR associations to individual alleles difficult. According to a later analysis, parvovirus B19, influenza, CMV and Epstein-Barr virus appeared linked to several top co-occurrence clusters. Sequencing depth was assumed to be roughly uniform across donors in the presence/absence analyses, though that assumption may not hold. The study gave a list of 150 to 200 TCR beta chains associated with cytomegalovirus. The classifier was reported to diagnose cytomegalovirus status with high specificity and sensitivity in both the original cohort and the validation cohort. Specific HLA alleles were associated with more than 15,000 TCR beta sequences at a false discovery rate of 0.05 in a later analysis. Correlated functional status among segregating V segments might reflect linkage disequilibrium, but an unknown experimental factor could not be ruled out. Compared with equally common non-associated chains, HLA-associated TCR beta chains in a later analysis were more clonally expanded and had lower generation probabilities. A few of the identified cytomegalovirus-associated TCR beta chains were confirmed in vitro to be specific for cytomegalovirus antigens. Because counts were too low, roughly 17 rarely observed V segments, including chromosome 9 orphons, were left out of the earlier analysis of 587 of the donors.

The cohort was made up of 666 healthy bone marrow donors. At the time of sampling, every cohort member was nominally healthy, though immune exposures that went unrecorded were likely present. The donor was CMV seropositive and belonged to the group of some 290 seropositive cohort members. Each donor provided a peripheral blood sample, and peripheral blood mononuclear cells were used for TCR beta sequencing. The Qiagen DNeasy Blood Extraction Kit was used to extract genomic DNA from the blood cell samples. Regarding this clone: The antigen this receptor binds is unknown. Per-base quality was not reported, and no clone a single base away is much larger than it.

V gives up 6 bases and J gives up 1 base, and the segment between their germline ends measures 13 bases. From the cysteine through the phenylalanine, the CDR3 covers 15 amino acids. The read is trimmed to its CDR3 DNA, 45 bases read in frame from base 1. Taken from the germline V gene, the CDR1 and CDR2 loops are SNHLY and FYNNEI. Libraries were constructed by the immunoSEQ multiplex PCR assay. A mixture of 60 forward primers for TCR Vbeta segments and 13 reverse primers for TCR Jbeta segments was used in the multiplex PCR. The CDR3 region of rearranged TCR beta genes was amplified from genomic DNA with a multiplex PCR assay. Amplified TCR beta libraries were sequenced as 87-base-pair reads on the Illumina HiSeq System. The published analysis was carried out like this. Across the 500 to 750 repertoires, a later analysis counted 75 million to 90 million unique TCR beta chains, 9.5 million to 13 million of which were shared by at least two donors. To remove PCR and sequencing errors, raw reads were error-corrected and collapsed into unique sequences using a nearest-neighbor algorithm that merged closely related sequences. Alignment of CDR3 sequences to IMGT reference sequences was used to assign V, D and J gene segments. For a sequence to be retained, at least a six-nucleotide match to both a V gene segment and a J gene segment was required. Rearrangements were called productive when the CDR3 lacked stop codons and stayed in frame with V and J; all others were non-productive. CDR3 was defined according to IMGT convention as the region running from the second conserved V-encoded cysteine to the conserved J-encoded phenylalanine. The earlier analysis of about 530 of the donors excluded any sequence lacking an unambiguous match to a single V gene segment. In an earlier analysis of 450 to 750 of the donors, a V segment was called functional when productive rearrangements were above 56.7%, and segregating when the standard deviation between donors exceeded 5%. A statistical classification framework was built for diagnosing cytomegalovirus status from the catalog of TCR beta chain sequences. In a later analysis, TCR nucleotide sequences were compared against IMGT/GENE-DB human TR gene sequences so that V and J genes could be assigned. The TCRdist pipeline was used in a later analysis to assign CDR3 sequences and most-parsimonious VDJ recombination scenarios. In a later analysis, each TCR beta chain was defined by its CDR3 amino acid sequence together with its V-gene family, and reads lacking a unique V-gene family were excluded. As a way to deal with suspected cross-contamination and a sequencing artifact, a later analysis dropped under 600 nucleotide sequences that were highly shared and had low generation probability. A later analysis calculated a clonal expansion index for each public chain from normalized within-repertoire ranks of inferred template counts. Generation probabilities in a later analysis came from a VDJ recombination model fitted to out-of-frame rearrangements, and those results were checked against IGoR. In a later analysis, TCR-TCR, TCR-HLA and TCR-CMV co-occurrence was scored with hypergeometric tests, and a repertoire-size bias correction was applied to TCR pairs. In a later analysis, false discovery rates were estimated by permuting HLA or CMV assignments 20 times. A later analysis grouped co-occurring TCRs with DBSCAN, adding TCRdist sequence similarity when clustering within HLA-allele-positive subsets. Co-occurrence clustering excluded repertoires with fewer than 30,000 or more than 120,000 public chains, plus five with anomalous nucleotide sharing. TCRdb provides this immuneACCESS table in a form limited to in-frame rearrangements. Some clones are lacking; in checked studies, under half of them reflect an unresolved V gene, and why the rest are absent is not known. The V and J calls and clone size are taken from that table; D and trimming were inferred from the DNA. Here the sample has over 150,000 clones; 60% to 85% occur a single time. The ten most abundant clones make up around 7% of the sample.

This clonotype was obtained from a male donor in good health and CMV-seropositive. Here the chain combines TRBV2 and TRBJ1-5; a tentative D call is TRBD1 (5 bases match). The sequenced sample consisted of PBMCs. The CDR3 region has the sequence CASRSGGESNQPQHF. The DNA sequence is given as TGTGCCAGCAGGTCCGGGGGGGAGAGCAATCAGCCCCAGCATTTT.